These 9 T cell receptor beta chains were all obtained from the same sample, sequenced in a study of cytomegalovirus exposure and HLA in healthy donors. It was with 60 Vbeta and 13 Jbeta primers that the PCR ran. Sequenced by immunoSEQ multiplex PCR; TCRdb stores in-frame clones only, minus some. This sample has 95,000 to 150,000 clones, with 80% found just once. Sequenced input: PBMCs. These TCRs come from a female donor in good health and CMV-seropositive.

This clone was detected only a few times. This chain joins TRBV7-2 and TRBJ2-7, with 10 bases lining up with TRBD1. This CDR3 has 13 residues. Germline trimming cut 2 bases from V and 11 bases from J; bases unmatched to any gene: 6. Germline lookup yields CDR1 SGHTA and CDR2 FQGNSA. The CDR3 spells CASSLNSGTGEYF. The CDR3 nucleotides are TGTGCCAGCAGCTTAAACTCCGGGACAGGGGAGTACTTC.

This clone was seen just once. Mismatch with germline at one junction end may stem from a read error. CDR3 coding DNA: TGCAGTGCTAGAGGTGACATTGACTTC. Its translation is CSARGDIDF. This chain connects TRBV20-1 to TRBJ2-5, with D hard to call. The length of the CDR3 is 9 residues. The germline CDR1 and CDR2 sequences are DFQATT and SNEGSKA (reference sequence).

There are a few counts of this clone. The V call is TRBV9, the J call TRBJ1-6; D is possibly TRBD1 (5 bases). Trimming pared 0 bases from V and 16 bases from J, leaving 11 bases between. This CDR3 is built from 12 residues. CDR1 is SGDLS, CDR2 YYNGEE, per germline. Written as DNA, the CDR3 is TGTGCCAGCAGCGTAGAACCAGCAGGGCTCCACTTT. Residues: CASSVEPAGLHF.

This clone has only a few counts. The chain has TRBV29-1 and TRBJ2-7, with D unresolved. The CDR3 loop spans 11 amino acids. V was pared by 3 bases and J by 3 bases, with 6 bases between. In germline, CDR1 is SQVTM, CDR2 ANQGSEA. CDR3 loop: CSVDVGYEQYF. The CDR3 region has the DNA TGCAGCGTTGATGTCGGCTACGAGCAGTACTTC.

This CDR3 reads CASSRGERGGIQETQYF. For the CDR3, the DNA is TGTGCCAGCAGCCGCGGGGAACGGGGGGGTATCCAAGAGACCCAGTACTTC. The chain links TRBV11-2 to TRBJ2-5, with 8 bases fitting TRBD2. Germline V gene sequence: CDR1 SGHAT, CDR2 FQNNGV. This CDR3 contains 17 residues. Germline trimming cut 5 bases from V and 1 base from J; bases unmatched to any gene: 12. Together with reference TRBV11-2 and TRBJ2-5, the CDR3 gives the full variable domain: EAGVAQSPRYKIIEKRQSVAFWCNPISGHATLYWYQQILGQGPKLLIQFQNNGVVDDSQLPKDRFSAERLKGVDSTLKIQPAKLEDSAVYLCASSRGERGGIQETQYFGPGTRLLVL.

The chain employs TRBV5-1 and TRBJ2-7, with TRBD1 as a possible D gene (5 bases). The CDR3 has 15 amino acids. Germline CDR1 SGHRS, CDR2 YFSETQ. Trimming took off 2 bases at V and 3 bases at J, with 15 bases between the two ends. Written as DNA, the CDR3 is TGCGCCAGCAGCTTTTCGACAGTTCCCATCTACGAGCAGTACTTC. Protein: CASSFSTVPIYEQYF.

This clone has only one observation. The rearrangement uses TRBV4-1 and TRBJ1-6, with D tentatively TRBD1 (5 bases). Trimming removed 0 bases from V and 10 bases from J, with 7 bases in between. The CDR3 contains 13 residues. Per germline, CDR1 MGHRA and CDR2 YSYEKL. The CDR3 region is CASSQEGQSPLHF. The CDR3 nucleotides are TGCGCCAGCAGCCAAGAGGGGCAATCACCCCTCCACTTT.

This clone came up once. This chain uses TRBV10-1 with TRBJ2-2; D unclear. The ends were cut back, 7 bases at V and 7 bases at J, with 7 bases in the middle. The CDR3 is 11 amino acids. Germline values: CDR1 WNHNN, CDR2 SYGVQD (reference sequence). Written as DNA, the CDR3 is TGCGCCAGCAACGGGTTCGGGGAGCTGTTTTTT. Translation: CASNGFGELFF.

The chain uses TRBV4-1 and TRBJ2-1; the match to TRBD2 covers 11 bases. Germline-derived CDR1 and CDR2 are MGHRA and YSYEKL. Germline trimming cut 4 bases from V and 6 bases from J; bases unmatched to any gene: 5. This CDR3 is built from 15 residues. The CDR3 protein is CASSPLAGGLNEQFF. CDR3 DNA sequence: TGCGCCAGCAGCCCCCTAGCGGGGGGACTCAATGAGCAGTTCTTC.